Shown below are 6 T cell receptor beta chains from a single sample sequenced in a study of cytomegalovirus exposure and HLA in healthy donors. Primers: 60 Vbeta forward and 13 Jbeta reverse. The table came from immunoSEQ multiplex PCR; TCRdb's copy has only in-frame clones and leaves some out. The sample gives about 180,000 clones, 77% of which show up once; about 1.5% is in the top ten. What was sequenced was PBMCs. The receptors come from a man between 18 and 35 years old in good health and CMV-seronegative.

The V gene is TRBV9, the J gene TRBJ2-2; D may be TRBD2 (6 bases). The CDR3 spans 19 residues. Germline CDR1 is SGDLS and CDR2 is YYNGEE. V dropped 0 bases and J dropped 0 bases, with 18 bases sitting between them. In nucleotides, the CDR3 is TGTGCCAGCAGCGTAGGTGGAGGGGCGCCGAAAACGAACACCGGGGAGCTGTTTTTT. Encoded protein: CASSVGGGAPKTNTGELFF.

This clone occurred a few times. CDR3 nucleotides: TGTGCCAGCAGCTTGGGCGGGGGGGCCGTTACGCAGTATTTT. Amino acids: CASSLGGGAVTQYF. This rearrangement joins TRBV7-2 to TRBJ2-3; 9 bases map to TRBD2. Losses at the gene ends were 3 bases for V and 8 bases for J; bases not matched to a gene: 6. Looked up from germline, CDR1 is SGHTA and CDR2 is FQGNSA. The CDR3 sequence is 14 residues long.

The chain employs TRBV6-5 and TRBJ2-2; a possible D gene is TRBD2 (5 bases). The CDR3 sequence is 15 residues long. The V gene lost 0 bases and the J gene lost 6 bases, with 11 bases spanning the gap. Looked up from germline, CDR1 is MNHEY and CDR2 is SVGAGI. The CDR3 region is CASSYSRLAPGELFF. The CDR3 nucleotides are TGTGCCAGCAGTTACTCGAGGCTAGCCCCCGGGGAGCTGTTTTTT.

The chain couples TRBV19 to TRBJ1-2, with D tentatively TRBD1 (6 bases). CDR3 length equals 14 residues. V lost 1 base, J lost 3 bases, and 9 bases lay in between. The germline V gene has CDR1 LNHDA and CDR2 SQIVND (reference sequence). The CDR3 DNA reads as TGTGCCAGTAGTATAGCAGGGGATCACTATGGCTACACCTTC. This sequence encodes CASSIAGDHYGYTF.

The gene calls are TRBV4-3 and TRBJ2-1; 7 positions match TRBD2. The ends lost 0 bases at V and 13 bases at J; junction bases unmatched: 12. The CDR3 is 15 residues long. Germline-derived CDR1 and CDR2 are LGHNA and YSLEER. CDR3 in amino acids: CASSQEVWAGEGQFF. The CDR3 DNA reads TGCGCCAGCAGCCAAGAAGTTTGGGCGGGGGAGGGTCAGTTCTTC.

This clone was recorded once. J is TRBJ1-1 and V is TRBV5-4; possible D gene TRBD1, 5 bases. V gave up 2 bases and J gave up 10 bases, with 15 bases separating them. Germline CDR1 reads SGHNT; CDR2 reads YYREEE (reference sequence). The CDR3 is 13 amino acids. In nucleotides, the CDR3 is TGTGCCAGCAGCTTCTCGTCGGGCAGGGTAGCTTTCTTT. It is translated as CASSFSSGRVAFF. Filled out from reference TRBV5-4 and TRBJ1-1, the complete variable domain reads ETGVTQSPTHLIKTRGQQVTLRCSSQSGHNTVSWYQQALGQGPQFIFQYYREEENGRGNFPPRFSGLQFPNYSSELNVNALELDDSALYLCASSFSSGRVAFFGQGTRLTVV.